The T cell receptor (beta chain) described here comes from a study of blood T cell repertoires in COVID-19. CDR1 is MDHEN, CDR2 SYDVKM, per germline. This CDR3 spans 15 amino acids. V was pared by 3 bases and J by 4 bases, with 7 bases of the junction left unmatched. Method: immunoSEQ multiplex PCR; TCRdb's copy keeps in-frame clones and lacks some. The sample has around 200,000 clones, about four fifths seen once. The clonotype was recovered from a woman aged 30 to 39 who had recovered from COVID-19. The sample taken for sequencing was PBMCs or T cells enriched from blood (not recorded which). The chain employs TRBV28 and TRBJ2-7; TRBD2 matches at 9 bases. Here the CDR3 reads CASSFVASGIYEQYF. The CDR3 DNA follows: TGTGCCAGCAGTTTTGTGGCTAGCGGGATTTACGAGCAGTACTTC.